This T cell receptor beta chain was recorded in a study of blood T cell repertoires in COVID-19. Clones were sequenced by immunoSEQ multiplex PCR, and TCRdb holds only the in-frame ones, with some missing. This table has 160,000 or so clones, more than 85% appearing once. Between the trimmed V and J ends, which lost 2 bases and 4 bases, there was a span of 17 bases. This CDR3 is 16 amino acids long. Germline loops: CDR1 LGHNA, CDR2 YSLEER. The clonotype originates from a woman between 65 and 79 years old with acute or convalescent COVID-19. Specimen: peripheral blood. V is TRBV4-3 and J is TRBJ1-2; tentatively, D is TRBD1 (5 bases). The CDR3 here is CASSQRLGRGLYGYTF. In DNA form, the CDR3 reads TGCGCCAGCAGCCAAAGGCTTGGGAGGGGCCTCTATGGCTACACCTTC.